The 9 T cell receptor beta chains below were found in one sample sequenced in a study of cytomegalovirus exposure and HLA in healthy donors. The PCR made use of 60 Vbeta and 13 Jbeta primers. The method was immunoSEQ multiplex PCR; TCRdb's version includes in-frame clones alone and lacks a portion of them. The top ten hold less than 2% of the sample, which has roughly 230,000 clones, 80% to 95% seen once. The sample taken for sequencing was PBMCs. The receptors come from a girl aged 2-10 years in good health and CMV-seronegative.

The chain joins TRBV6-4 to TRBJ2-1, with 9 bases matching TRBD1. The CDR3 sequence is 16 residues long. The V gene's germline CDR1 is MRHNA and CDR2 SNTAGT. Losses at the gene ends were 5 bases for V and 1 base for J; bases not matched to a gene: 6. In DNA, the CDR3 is TGTGCCAGCAGTCCCCTCGGGACAGGGTCCTACAATGAGCAGTTCTTC. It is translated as CASSPLGTGSYNEQFF.

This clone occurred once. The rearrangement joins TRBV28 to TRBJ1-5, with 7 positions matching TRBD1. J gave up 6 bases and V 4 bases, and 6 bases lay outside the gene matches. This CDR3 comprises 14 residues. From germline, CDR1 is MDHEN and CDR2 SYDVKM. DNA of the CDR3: TGTGCCAGCAGTTCCCGACAGGGTCTTCAGCCCCAGCATTTT. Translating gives CASSSRQGLQPQHF.

The CDR3 protein is CASSLRTSGTSGNEQFF. The CDR3 DNA reads TGTGCCAGCAGCCTAAGGACTAGCGGGACCTCTGGTAATGAGCAGTTCTTC. V and J are TRBV13 and TRBJ2-1; 12 bases agree with TRBD2. Germline CDR1 and CDR2: PRHDT and FYEKMQ (reference sequence). This CDR3 spans 17 amino acids. Unmatched junction bases numbered 12, after V lost 5 bases and J lost 7 bases.

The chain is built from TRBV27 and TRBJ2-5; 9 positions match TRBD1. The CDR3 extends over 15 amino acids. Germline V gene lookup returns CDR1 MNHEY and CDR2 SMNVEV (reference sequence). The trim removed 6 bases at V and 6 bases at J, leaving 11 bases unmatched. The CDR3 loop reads CASSTDRDREKTQYF. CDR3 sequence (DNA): TGTGCCAGCAGCACCGATCGGGACAGGGAAAAGACCCAGTACTTC.

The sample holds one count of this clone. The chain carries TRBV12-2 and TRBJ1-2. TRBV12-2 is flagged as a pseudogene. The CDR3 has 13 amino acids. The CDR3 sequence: CASRVPGDYGYTF. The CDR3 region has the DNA TGTGCAAGTCGGGTCCCTGGAGACTATGGCTACACCTTC.

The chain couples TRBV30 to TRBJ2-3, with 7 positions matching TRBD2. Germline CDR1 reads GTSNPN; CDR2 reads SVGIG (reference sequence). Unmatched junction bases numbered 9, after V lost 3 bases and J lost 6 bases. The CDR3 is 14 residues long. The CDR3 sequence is CAWSPGGNWDTQYF. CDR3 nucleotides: TGTGCCTGGAGCCCCGGGGGGAACTGGGATACGCAGTATTTT.

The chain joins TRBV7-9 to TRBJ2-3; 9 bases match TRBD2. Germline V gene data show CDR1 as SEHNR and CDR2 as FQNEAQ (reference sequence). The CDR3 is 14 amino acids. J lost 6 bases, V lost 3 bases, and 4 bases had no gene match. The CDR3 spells CASSLTSGMDTQYF. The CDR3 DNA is TGTGCCAGCAGCTTGACTAGCGGAATGGATACGCAGTATTTT.

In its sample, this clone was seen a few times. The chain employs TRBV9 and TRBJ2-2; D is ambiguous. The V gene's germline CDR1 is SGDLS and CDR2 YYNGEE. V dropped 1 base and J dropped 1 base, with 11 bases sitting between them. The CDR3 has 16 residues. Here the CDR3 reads CASSVFQALNTGELFF. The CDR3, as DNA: TGTGCCAGCAGCGTATTCCAGGCTTTGAACACCGGGGAGCTGTTTTTT.

This CDR3 reads CASSLRATNEKLFF. In DNA, the CDR3 is TGTGCCAGCAGTTTACGGGCAACTAATGAAAAACTGTTTTTT. The chain couples TRBV27 to TRBJ1-4, with D unclear. The CDR3 is 14 residues long. CDR1 is MNHEY, CDR2 SMNVEV, per germline (reference sequence). With 2 bases removed from V and 0 bases from J, the gap between germline ends came to 4 bases.